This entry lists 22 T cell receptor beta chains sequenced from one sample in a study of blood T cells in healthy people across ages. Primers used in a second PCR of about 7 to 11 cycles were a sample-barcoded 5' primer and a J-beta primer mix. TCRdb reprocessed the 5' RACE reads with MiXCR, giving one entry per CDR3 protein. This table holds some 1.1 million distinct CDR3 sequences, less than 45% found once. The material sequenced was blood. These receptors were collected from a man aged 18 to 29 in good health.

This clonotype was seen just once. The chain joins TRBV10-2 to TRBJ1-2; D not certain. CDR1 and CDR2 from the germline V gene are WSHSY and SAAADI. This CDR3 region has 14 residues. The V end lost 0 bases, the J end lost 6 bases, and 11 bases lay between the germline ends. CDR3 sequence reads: CASSESIGEDGYTF. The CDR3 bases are TGCGCCAGCAGTGAGTCGATAGGAGAAGATGGCTACACCTTC.

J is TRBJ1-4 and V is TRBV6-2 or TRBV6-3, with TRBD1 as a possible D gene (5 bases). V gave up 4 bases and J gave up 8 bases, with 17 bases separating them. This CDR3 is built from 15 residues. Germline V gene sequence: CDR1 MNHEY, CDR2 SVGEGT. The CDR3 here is CASSSGDQGYEKLFF. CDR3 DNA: TGTGCCAGCAGTTCCGGGGACCAGGGATACGAAAAACTGTTTTTT.

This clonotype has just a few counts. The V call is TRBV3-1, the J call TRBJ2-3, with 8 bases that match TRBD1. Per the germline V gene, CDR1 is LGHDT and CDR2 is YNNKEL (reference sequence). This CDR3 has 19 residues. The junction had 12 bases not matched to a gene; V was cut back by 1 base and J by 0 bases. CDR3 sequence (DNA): TGTGCCAGCAGCCAAGTTTGGGACAGGAGAAGAACTAGCACAGATACGCAGTATTTT. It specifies CASSQVWDRRRTSTDTQYF.

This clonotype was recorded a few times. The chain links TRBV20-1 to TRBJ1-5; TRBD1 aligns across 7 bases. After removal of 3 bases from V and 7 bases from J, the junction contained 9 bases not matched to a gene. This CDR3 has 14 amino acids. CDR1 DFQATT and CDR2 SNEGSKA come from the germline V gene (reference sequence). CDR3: CSARATGVNQPQHF. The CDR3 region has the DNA TGCAGTGCTAGGGCCACAGGGGTAAACCAGCCCCAGCATTTT.

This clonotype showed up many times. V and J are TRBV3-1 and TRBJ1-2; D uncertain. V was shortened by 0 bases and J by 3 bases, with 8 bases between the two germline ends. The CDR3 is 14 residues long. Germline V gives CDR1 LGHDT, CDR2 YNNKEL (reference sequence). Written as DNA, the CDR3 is TGTGCCAGCAGCCAAGACCCAGTGTACTATGGCTACACCTTC. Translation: CASSQDPVYYGYTF.

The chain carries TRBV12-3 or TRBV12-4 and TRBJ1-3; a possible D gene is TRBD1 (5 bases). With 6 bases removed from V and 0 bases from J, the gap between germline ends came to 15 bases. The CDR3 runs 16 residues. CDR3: CASSQGTLSSGNTIYF. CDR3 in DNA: TGTGCCAGCAGCCAAGGGACGCTAAGCTCTGGAAACACCATATATTTT.

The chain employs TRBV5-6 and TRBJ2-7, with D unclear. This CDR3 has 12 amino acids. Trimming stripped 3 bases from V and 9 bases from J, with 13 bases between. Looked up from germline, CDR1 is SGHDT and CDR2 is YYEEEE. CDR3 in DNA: TGTGCCAGCAGCTGGGGAAACAATGGGCAGTACTTC. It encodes CASSWGNNGQYF. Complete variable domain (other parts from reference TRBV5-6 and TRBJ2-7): DAGVTQSPTHLIKTRGQQVTLRCSPKSGHDTVSWYQQALGQGPQFIFQYYEEEERQRGNFPDRFSGHQFPNYSSELNVNALLLGDSALYLCASSWGNNGQYFGPGTRLTVT.

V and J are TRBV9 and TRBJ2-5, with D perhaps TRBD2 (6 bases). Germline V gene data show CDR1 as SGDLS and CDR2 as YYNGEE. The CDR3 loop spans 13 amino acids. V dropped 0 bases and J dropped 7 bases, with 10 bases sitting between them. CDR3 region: CASSVEEGGTQYF. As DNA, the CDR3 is TGTGCCAGCAGCGTAGAGGAGGGAGGGACCCAGTACTTC.

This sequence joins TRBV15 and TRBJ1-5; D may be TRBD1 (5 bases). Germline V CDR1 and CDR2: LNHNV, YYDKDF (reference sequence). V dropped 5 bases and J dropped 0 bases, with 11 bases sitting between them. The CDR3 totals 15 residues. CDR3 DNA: TGTGCCACCAGCTCGGACACAAATAGCAATCAGCCCCAGCATTTT. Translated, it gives CATSSDTNSNQPQHF. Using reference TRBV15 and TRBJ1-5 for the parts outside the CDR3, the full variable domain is DAMVIQNPRYQVTQFGKPVTLSCSQTLNHNVMYWYQQKSSQAPKLLFHYYDKDFNNEADTPDNFQSRRPNTSFCFLDIRSPGLGDTAMYLCATSSDTNSNQPQHFGDGTRLSIL.

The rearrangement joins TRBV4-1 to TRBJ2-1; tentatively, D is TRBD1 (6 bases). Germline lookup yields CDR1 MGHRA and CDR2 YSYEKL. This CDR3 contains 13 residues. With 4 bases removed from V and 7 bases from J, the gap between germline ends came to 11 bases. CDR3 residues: CASSLNRANEQFF. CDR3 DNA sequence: TGCGCCAGCAGCCTAAACAGGGCGAATGAGCAGTTCTTC.

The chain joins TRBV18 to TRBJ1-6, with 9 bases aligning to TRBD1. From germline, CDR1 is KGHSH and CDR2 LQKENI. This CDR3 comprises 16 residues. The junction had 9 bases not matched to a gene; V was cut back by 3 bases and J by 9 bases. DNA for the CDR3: TGTGCCAGCTCACCCTACGGGACAGGGAGTGGTTCACCCCTCCACTTT. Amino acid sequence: CASSPYGTGSGSPLHF.

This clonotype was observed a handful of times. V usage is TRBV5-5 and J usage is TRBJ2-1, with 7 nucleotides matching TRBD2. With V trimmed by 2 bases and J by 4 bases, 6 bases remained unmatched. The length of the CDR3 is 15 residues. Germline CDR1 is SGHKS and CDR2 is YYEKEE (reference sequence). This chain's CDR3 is CASSFPGGNYNEQFF. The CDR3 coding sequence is TGTGCCAGCAGCTTCCCCGGGGGGAATTACAATGAGCAGTTCTTC.

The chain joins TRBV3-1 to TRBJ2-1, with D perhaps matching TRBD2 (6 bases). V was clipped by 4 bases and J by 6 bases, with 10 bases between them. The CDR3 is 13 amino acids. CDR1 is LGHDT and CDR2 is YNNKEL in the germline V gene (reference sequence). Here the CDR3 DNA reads TGTGCCAGCAGCCGCGGGACGAGCAATGAGCAGTTCTTC. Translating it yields CASSRGTSNEQFF.

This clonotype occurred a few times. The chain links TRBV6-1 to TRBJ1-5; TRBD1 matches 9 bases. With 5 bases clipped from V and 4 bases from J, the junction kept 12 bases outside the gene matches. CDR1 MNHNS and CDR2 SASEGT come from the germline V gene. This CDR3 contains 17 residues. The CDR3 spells CASSLAGTGRGNQPQHF. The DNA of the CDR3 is TGTGCCAGCAGTCTCGCGGGGACAGGGAGAGGGAATCAGCCCCAGCATTTT.

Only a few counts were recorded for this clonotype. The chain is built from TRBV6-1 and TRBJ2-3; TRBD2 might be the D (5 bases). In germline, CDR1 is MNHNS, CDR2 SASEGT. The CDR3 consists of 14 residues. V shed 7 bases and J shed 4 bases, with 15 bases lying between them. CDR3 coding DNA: TGTGCCAGCATGAGGGTCTCGGGTCCAGATACGCAGTATTTT. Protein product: CASMRVSGPDTQYF.

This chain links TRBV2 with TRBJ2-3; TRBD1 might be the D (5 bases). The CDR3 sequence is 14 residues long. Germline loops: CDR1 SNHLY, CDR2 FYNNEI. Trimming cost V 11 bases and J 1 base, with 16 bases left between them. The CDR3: CAGAPTRGTDTQYF. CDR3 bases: TGTGCCGGGGCCCCGACCAGAGGCACAGATACGCAGTATTTT.

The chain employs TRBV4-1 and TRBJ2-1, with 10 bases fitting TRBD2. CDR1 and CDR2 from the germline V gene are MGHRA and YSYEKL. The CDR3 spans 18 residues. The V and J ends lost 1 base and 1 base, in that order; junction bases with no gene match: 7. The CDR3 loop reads CASSQGPASGGSYNEQFF. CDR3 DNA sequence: TGCGCCAGCAGCCAAGGCCCCGCTAGCGGGGGTTCCTACAATGAGCAGTTCTTC.

The DNA of the CDR3 is TGCGCCAGCAGCTTGGTCGGTAGCGGCAATGAGCAGTACTTC. It translates to CASSLVGSGNEQYF. The chain couples TRBV5-1 to TRBJ2-5; a possible D gene is TRBD2 (6 bases). Between the trimmed V and J ends, which lost 0 bases and 11 bases, there was a span of 17 bases. The CDR3 has 14 residues. In germline, CDR1 is SGHRS, CDR2 YFSETQ.

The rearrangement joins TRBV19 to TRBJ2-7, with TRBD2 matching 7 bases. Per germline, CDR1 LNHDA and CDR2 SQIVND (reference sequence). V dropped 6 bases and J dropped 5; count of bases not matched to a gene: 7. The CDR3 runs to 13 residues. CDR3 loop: CASSDGLEDEQYF. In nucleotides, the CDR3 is TGTGCCAGTAGCGACGGACTAGAAGACGAGCAGTACTTC.

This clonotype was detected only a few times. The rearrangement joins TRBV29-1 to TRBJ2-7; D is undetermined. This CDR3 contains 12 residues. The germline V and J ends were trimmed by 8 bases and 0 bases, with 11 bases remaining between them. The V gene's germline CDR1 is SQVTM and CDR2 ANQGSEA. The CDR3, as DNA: TGCAGCATCATGACGGACTCCTACGAGCAGTACTTC. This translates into CSIMTDSYEQYF.

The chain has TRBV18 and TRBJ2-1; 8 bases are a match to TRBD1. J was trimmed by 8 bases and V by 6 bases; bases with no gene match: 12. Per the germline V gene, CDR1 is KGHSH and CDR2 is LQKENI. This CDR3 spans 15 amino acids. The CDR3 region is CASSPNTGTGDEQFF. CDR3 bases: TGTGCCAGCTCGCCTAACACCGGGACAGGCGATGAGCAGTTCTTC.

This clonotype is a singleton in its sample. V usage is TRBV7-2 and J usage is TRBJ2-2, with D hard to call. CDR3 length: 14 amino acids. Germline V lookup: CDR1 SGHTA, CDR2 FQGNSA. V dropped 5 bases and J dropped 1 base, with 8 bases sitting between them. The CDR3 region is CASSSTWNTGELFF. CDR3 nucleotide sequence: TGTGCCAGCAGCAGTACCTGGAACACCGGGGAGCTGTTTTTT.